This T cell receptor beta chain was profiled in a study of CD8 T cells in ankylosing spondylitis. Via MiXCR, TCRdb re-called the 5' RACE reads, giving one row per CDR3 protein. The sample records roughly 250,000 distinct CDR3 sequences, over 8.5% being singletons. This clonotype was recorded at least ten times. The junction had 8 bases not matched to a gene; V was cut back by 4 bases and J by 6 bases. The CDR3 contains 15 residues. Germline assignment: CDR1 LGHDT and CDR2 YNNKEL (reference sequence). The TCR sequence derives from a male donor with ankylosing spondylitis or in good health (not recorded which). The chain joins TRBV3-1 to TRBJ2-7; 11 bases match TRBD1. The sequencing sample was made of blood, either unsorted or a sorted T cell fraction (not recorded which). DNA for the CDR3: TGTGCCAGCAGCCGCCGGGACAGGGGGACGATCGAGCAGTACTTC. It is translated as CASSRRDRGTIEQYF.